The 10 T cell receptor beta chains listed next were all sequenced from one sample in a study of blood T cell repertoires in COVID-19. Sequencing used immunoSEQ multiplex PCR; TCRdb keeps in-frame clones, though not all of them. The table includes 70,000 or so clones, over 85% detected once. The sequenced sample was peripheral blood. Receptors originate from a human donor in a cohort sampled during active COVID-19.

The rearrangement joins TRBV13 to TRBJ2-3, with 7 nucleotides matching TRBD2. Germline-derived CDR1 and CDR2 are PRHDT and FYEKMQ (reference sequence). Trimming cost V 1 base and J 2 bases; bases outside gene matches: 12. The CDR3 totals 18 residues. CDR3 DNA: TGTGCCAGCAGCTTAGTAGTTCGGCGGGAGAGGTCCACAGATACGCAGTATTTT. Protein: CASSLVVRRERSTDTQYF.

The chain carries TRBV20-1 and TRBJ2-2; D is uncertain. Per the germline V gene, CDR1 is DFQATT and CDR2 is SNEGSKA (reference sequence). The CDR3 sequence is 11 residues long. V gave up 6 bases and J gave up 9 bases, with 11 bases separating them. CDR3 loop: CSAPLARELFF. In DNA form, the CDR3 reads TGCAGTGCCCCCTTGGCCCGGGAGCTGTTTTTT.

In this sample, this clone turned up once. The rearrangement links TRBV7-9 to TRBJ2-7, with D possibly matching TRBD2 (5 bases). Trimming took off 1 base at V and 8 bases at J, with 21 bases between the two ends. Germline values: CDR1 SEHNR, CDR2 FQNEAQ (reference sequence). The CDR3 totals 16 residues. Here the CDR3 DNA reads TGTGCCAGCAGCTTAGAGGGCAACGGGGTTTTAGAAAAGCAGTACTTC. Protein product: CASSLEGNGVLEKQYF. The whole variable domain, filled in from reference TRBV7-9 and TRBJ2-7, reads DTGVSQNPRHKITKRGQNVTFRCDPISEHNRLYWYRQTLGQGPEFLTYFQNEAQLEKSRLLSDRFSAERPKGSFSTLEIQRTEQGDSAMYLCASSLEGNGVLEKQYFGPGTRLTVT.

In DNA, the CDR3 is TGCGCCACCTCCGGGACAGGGGGGACAGATACGCAGTATTTT. As protein: CATSGTGGTDTQYF. The chain recombines TRBV10-1 with TRBJ2-3; 11 nucleotides agree with TRBD1. The junction had 6 bases not matched to a gene; V was cut back by 10 bases and J by 3 bases. This CDR3 region has 14 residues. The germline V gene encodes CDR1 WNHNN and CDR2 SYGVQD (reference sequence).

A few counts support this clone. The J gene is TRBJ2-7, the V gene TRBV5-3; D perhaps matches TRBD2 (6 bases). TRBV5-3 is an open reading frame, and its role is uncertain. The CDR3 extends over 14 amino acids. V was trimmed by 4 bases and J by 3 bases, leaving 14 bases between them. DNA for the CDR3: TGTGCCAGAAGCCTGGGACTCTTGATCTACGAGCAGTACTTC. Translated, it gives CARSLGLLIYEQYF.

The V gene is TRBV5-1, the J gene TRBJ1-6; D ambiguous. Germline assignment: CDR1 SGHRS and CDR2 YFSETQ. Trimming took 2 bases from V and 5 from J, leaving 14 bases between them. This CDR3 has 16 residues. The CDR3 DNA reads as TGCGCCAGCAGCTTCCTAGATGGACTCGATAATTCACCCCTCCACTTT. Translating gives CASSFLDGLDNSPLHF.

The sample holds one count of this clone. The J gene is TRBJ2-7, the V gene TRBV5-5; 9 bases align to TRBD1. Looked up from germline, CDR1 is SGHKS and CDR2 is YYEKEE (reference sequence). V trimming: 3 bases; J trimming: 5 bases; junction bases outside the gene matches: 9. The CDR3 has 15 residues. The CDR3 DNA reads as TGTGCCAGCAGCTGGCCGGGACAGGGCGTCGACGAGCAGTACTTC. It is translated as CASSWPGQGVDEQYF.

The chain combines TRBV2 with TRBJ2-2; D uncertain. Looked up from germline, CDR1 is SNHLY and CDR2 is FYNNEI. CDR3 length equals 14 residues. Between the trimmed V and J ends, which lost 7 bases and 5 bases, there was a span of 14 bases. The CDR3 bases are TGTGCCAGCAAGCGCGACCCGGGTACCGGGGAGCTGTTTTTT. Encoded protein: CASKRDPGTGELFF.

The chain joins TRBV7-2 to TRBJ1-5; D is uncertain. The CDR3 spans 15 residues. CDR1 SGHTA and CDR2 FQGNSA come from the germline V gene. V was clipped by 5 bases and J by 5 bases, with 16 bases between them. For the CDR3, the DNA is TGTGCCAGCAGCACAGATCCGGGAGTGGATCAGCCCCAGCATTTT. Amino acids: CASSTDPGVDQPQHF.

The chain carries TRBV28 and TRBJ1-6; 9 bases are a match to TRBD1. Germline V gene lookup returns CDR1 MDHEN and CDR2 SYDVKM. The ends lost 6 bases at V and 6 bases at J; junction bases unmatched: 6. This CDR3 is built from 15 residues. In DNA, the CDR3 is TGTGCCAGCAGGGATGGACAGGGGAGTAATTCACCCCTCCACTTT. Translation gives CASRDGQGSNSPLHF.